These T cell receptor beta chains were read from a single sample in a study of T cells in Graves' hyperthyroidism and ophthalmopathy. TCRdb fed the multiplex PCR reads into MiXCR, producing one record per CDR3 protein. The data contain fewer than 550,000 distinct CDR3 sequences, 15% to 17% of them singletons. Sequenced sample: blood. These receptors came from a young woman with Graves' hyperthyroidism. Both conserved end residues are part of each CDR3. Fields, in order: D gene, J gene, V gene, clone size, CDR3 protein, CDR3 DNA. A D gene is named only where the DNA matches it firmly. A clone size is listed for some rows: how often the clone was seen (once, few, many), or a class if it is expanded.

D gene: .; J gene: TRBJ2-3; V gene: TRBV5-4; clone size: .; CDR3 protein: CASSLVIAPSTDTQYF; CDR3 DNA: TGTGCCAGCAGCCTCGTGATAGCGCCTAGCACAGATACGCAGTATTTT
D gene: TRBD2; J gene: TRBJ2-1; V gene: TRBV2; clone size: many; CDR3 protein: CAKGGLAGYNEQFF; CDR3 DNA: TGTGCCAAGGGTGGGCTAGCGGGTTACAATGAGCAGTTCTTC
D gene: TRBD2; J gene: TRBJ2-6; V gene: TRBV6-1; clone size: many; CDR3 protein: CASRPGLAGAGANVLTF; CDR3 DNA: TGTGCCAGCAGACCGGGACTAGCGGGAGCTGGGGCCAACGTCCTGACTTTC
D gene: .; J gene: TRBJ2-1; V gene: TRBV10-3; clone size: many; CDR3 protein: CAISDGLGRGNEQFF; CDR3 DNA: TGTGCCATCAGTGATGGCTTGGGGCGGGGAAATGAGCAGTTCTTC
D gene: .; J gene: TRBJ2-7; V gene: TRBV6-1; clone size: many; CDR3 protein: CASTTPGTYEQYF; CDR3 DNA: TGTGCCAGCACCACCCCAGGGACCTACGAGCAGTACTTC
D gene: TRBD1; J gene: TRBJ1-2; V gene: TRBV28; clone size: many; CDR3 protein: CASGQAWYGYTF; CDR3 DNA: TGTGCCAGCGGACAGGCTTGGTATGGCTACACCTTC
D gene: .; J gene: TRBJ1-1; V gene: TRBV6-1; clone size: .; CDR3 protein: CASSSSGQITEAFF; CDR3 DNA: TGTGCCAGCAGTAGCTCCGGACAGATCACTGAAGCTTTCTTT
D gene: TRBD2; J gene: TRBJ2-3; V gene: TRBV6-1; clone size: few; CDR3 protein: CASTRGGAPGTQYF; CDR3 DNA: TGTGCCAGCACCCGCGGGGGGGCCCCCGGGACGCAGTATTTT
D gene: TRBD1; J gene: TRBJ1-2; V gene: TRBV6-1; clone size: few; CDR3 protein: CASLPGTDLYGYTF; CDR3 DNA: TGTGCCAGCCTTCCCGGGACAGACCTCTATGGCTACACCTTC
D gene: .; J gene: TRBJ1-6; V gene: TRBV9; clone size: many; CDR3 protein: CASSVGRPGVGSPLHF; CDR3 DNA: TGTGCCAGCAGCGTAGGTCGGCCAGGGGTGGGTTCACCCCTCCACTTT
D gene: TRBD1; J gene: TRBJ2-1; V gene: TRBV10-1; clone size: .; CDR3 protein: CASSVRAGGNEQFF; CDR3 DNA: TGCGCCAGCAGTGTAAGGGCAGGGGGCAATGAGCAGTTCTTC
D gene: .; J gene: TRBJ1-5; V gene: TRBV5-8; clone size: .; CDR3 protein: CASSLAGRGLLEDQPQHF; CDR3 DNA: TGTGCCAGCAGCTTGGCCGGGAGGGGACTCCTGGAGGATCAGCCCCAGCATTTT
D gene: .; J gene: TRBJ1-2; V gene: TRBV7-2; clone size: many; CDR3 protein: CASSLSRDRPNYGYTF; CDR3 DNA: TGTGCCAGCAGCTTATCTAGAGATCGCCCTAACTATGGCTACACCTTC
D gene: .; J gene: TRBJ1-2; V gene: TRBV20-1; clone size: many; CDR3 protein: CSAIGRTHSGYGYTF; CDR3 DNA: TGCAGTGCTATCGGGAGGACCCACTCTGGCTATGGCTACACCTTC
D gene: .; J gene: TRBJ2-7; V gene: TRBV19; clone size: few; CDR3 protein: CASSIVHPGSYEQYF; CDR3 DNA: TGTGCCAGTAGTATAGTGCACCCCGGCTCCTACGAGCAGTACTTC
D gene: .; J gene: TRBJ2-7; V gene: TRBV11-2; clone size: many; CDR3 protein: CASSLGPGYEQYF; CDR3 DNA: TGTGCCAGCAGCTTAGGGCCCGGATACGAGCAGTACTTC
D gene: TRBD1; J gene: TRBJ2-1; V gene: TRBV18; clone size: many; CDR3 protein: CASSAGTGYNEQFF; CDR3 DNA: TGTGCCAGCTCAGCCGGGACAGGATACAATGAGCAGTTCTTC
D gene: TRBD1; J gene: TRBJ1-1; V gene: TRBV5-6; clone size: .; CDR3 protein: CASSGDRGRTEAFF; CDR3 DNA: TGTGCCAGCAGCGGTGACAGGGGGCGGACTGAAGCTTTCTTT
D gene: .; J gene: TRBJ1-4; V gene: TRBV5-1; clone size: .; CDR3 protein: CASSLAGMGTTNEKLFF; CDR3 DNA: TGCGCCAGCAGCTTGGCCGGGATGGGAACGACTAATGAAAAACTGTTTTTT
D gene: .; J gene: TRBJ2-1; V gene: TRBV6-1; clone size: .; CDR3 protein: CAITGRGNEQFF; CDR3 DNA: TGTGCCATCACCGGACGAGGCAATGAGCAGTTCTTC
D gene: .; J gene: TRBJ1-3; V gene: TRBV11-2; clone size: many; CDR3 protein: CASSLSVSSGNTIYF; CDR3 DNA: TGTGCCAGCAGCTTATCCGTGAGCTCTGGAAACACCATATATTTT
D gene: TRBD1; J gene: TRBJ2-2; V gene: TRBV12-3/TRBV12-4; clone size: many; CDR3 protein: CASSLGTGARNTGELFF; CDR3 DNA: TGTGCCAGCAGTTTGGGGACAGGGGCGCGGAACACCGGGGAGCTGTTTTTT
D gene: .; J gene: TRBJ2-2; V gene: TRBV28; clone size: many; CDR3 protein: CASSLGAQASANTGELFF; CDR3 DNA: TGTGCCAGCAGCCTAGGAGCACAGGCCTCAGCGAACACCGGGGAGCTGTTTTTT
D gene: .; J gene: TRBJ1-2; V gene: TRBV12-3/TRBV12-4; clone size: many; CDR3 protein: CASSTGTLYGYTF; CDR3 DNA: TGTGCCAGCAGTACCGGGACCCTCTATGGCTACACCTTC
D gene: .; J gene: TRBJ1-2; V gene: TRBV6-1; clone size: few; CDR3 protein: CASSEWGTGGYTF; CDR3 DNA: TGTGCCAGCAGTGAATGGGGGACGGGGGGCTACACCTTC
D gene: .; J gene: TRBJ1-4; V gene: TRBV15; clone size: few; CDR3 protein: CATSSSGPPEKLFF; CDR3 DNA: TGTGCCACCAGCAGTAGCGGGCCCCCTGAAAAACTGTTTTTT
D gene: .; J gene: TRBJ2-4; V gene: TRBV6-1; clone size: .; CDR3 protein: CASNPATPGNIQYF; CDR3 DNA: TGTGCCAGCAACCCGGCGACTCCCGGGAACATTCAGTACTTC
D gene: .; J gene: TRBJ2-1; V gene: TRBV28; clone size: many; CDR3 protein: CASSLRGIPSQFF; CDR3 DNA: TGTGCCAGCAGTTTAAGGGGAATCCCATCGCAGTTCTTC
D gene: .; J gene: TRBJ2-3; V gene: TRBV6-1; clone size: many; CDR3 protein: CASRHRRDTTSTDTQYF; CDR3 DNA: TGTGCCAGCAGGCACAGGAGGGATACAACTAGCACAGATACGCAGTATTTT
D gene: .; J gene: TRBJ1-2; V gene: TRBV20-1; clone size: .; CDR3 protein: CSASGGLNYGYTF; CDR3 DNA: TGCAGTGCTAGTGGGGGGCTTAACTATGGCTACACCTTC
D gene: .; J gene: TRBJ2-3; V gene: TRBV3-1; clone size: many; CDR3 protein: CASSQDRIFTDTQYF; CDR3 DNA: TGTGCCAGCAGCCAAGATAGAATCTTCACAGATACGCAGTATTTT
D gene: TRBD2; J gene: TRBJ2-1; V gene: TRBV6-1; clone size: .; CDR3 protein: CASSAETSGGGEQFF; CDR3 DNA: TGTGCCAGCAGTGCCGAGACTAGCGGGGGAGGGGAGCAGTTCTTC
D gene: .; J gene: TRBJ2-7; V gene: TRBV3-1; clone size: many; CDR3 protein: CASSQGAGPEGEQYF; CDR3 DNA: TGTGCCAGCAGCCAAGGGGCGGGCCCTGAGGGCGAGCAGTACTTC
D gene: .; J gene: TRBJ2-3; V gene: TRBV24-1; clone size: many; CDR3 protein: CATSDEAAYTQYF; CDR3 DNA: TGTGCCACCAGTGATGAGGCAGCTTATACGCAGTATTTT
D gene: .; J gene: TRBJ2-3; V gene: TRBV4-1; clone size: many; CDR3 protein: CASSTRLGGDTQYF; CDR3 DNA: TGCGCCAGCAGCACCCGACTAGGCGGAGATACGCAGTATTTT
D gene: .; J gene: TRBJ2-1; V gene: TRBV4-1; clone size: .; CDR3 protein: CASSQRGGGTTYDNEQFF; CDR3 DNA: TGCGCCAGCAGCCAGCGGGGAGGGGGGACTACCTACGACAATGAGCAGTTCTTC
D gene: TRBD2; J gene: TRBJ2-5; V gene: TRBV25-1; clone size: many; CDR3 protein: CASSAAGEGLEETQYF; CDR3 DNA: TGTGCCAGCAGTGCGGCGGGAGAGGGTCTGGAAGAGACCCAGTACTTC
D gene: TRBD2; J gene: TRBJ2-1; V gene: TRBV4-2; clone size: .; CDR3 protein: CASSQDLTLAGAAFSYNEQFF; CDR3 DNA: TGTGCCAGCAGCCAAGATCTGACCCTAGCGGGGGCCGCTTTCTCCTACAATGAGCAGTTCTTC
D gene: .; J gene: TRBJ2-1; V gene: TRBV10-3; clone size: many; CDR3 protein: CAISEGGSKNEQFF; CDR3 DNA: TGTGCCATCAGTGAAGGGGGGTCAAAGAATGAGCAGTTCTTC
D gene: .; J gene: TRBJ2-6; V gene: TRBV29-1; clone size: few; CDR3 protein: CSGLRTASGANVLTF; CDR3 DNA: TGCAGCGGATTAAGAACAGCCTCTGGGGCCAACGTCCTGACTTTC
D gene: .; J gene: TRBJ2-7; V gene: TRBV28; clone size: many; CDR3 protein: CASSREPNYEQYF; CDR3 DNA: TGTGCCAGCAGCCGGGAGCCAAATTACGAGCAGTACTTC
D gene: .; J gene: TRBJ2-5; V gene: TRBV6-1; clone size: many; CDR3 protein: CASSEPSRETQYF; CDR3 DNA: TGTGCCAGCAGTGAACCTAGCAGAGAGACCCAGTACTTC
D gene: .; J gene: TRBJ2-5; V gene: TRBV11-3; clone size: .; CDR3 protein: CASSLEGVEGETQYF; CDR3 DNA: TGTGCCAGCAGCTTAGAAGGGGTTGAGGGAGAGACCCAGTACTTC
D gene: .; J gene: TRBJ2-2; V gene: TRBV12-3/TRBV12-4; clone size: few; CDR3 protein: CASSRDFNTGELFF; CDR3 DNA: TGTGCCAGCAGTAGGGACTTTAACACCGGGGAGCTGTTTTTT
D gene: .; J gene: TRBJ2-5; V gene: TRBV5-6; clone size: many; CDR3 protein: CASSLGMGTDEETQYF; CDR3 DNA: TGTGCCAGCAGCCTTGGGATGGGGACGGACGAAGAGACCCAGTACTTC
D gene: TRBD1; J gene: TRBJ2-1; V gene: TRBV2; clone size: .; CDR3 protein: CASGKTGSIEQFF; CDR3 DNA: TGTGCCAGCGGAAAGACAGGGAGTATTGAGCAGTTCTTC
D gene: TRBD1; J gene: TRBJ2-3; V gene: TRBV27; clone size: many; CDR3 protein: CASNRAQGATDTQYF; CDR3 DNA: TGTGCCAGCAACCGGGCACAGGGGGCTACAGATACGCAGTATTTT
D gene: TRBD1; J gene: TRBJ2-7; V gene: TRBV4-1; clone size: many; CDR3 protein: CASSQTGTGYEQYF; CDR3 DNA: TGCGCCAGCAGCCAAACCGGGACAGGCTACGAGCAGTACTTC
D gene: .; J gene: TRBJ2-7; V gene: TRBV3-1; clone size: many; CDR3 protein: CASTQTVTSYEQYF; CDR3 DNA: TGTGCCAGCACCCAGACAGTGACTTCCTACGAGCAGTACTTC
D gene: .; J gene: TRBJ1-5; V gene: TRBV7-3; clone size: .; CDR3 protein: CASSLIHGANQPQHF; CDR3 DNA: TGTGCCAGCAGCTTAATTCACGGGGCTAATCAGCCCCAGCATTTT
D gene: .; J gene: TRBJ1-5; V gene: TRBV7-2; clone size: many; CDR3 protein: CASSLARVDQPQHF; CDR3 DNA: TGTGCCAGCAGCTTAGCCAGGGTCGATCAGCCCCAGCATTTT
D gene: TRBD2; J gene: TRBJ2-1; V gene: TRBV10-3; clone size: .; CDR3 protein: CAISGTGGLAGQFF; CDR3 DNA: TGTGCCATCAGTGGAACGGGAGGGCTGGCTGGGCAGTTCTTC
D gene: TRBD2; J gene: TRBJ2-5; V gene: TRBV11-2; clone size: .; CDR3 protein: CASSERAGAGGTQYF; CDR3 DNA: TGTGCCAGCAGCGAGCGAGCGGGGGCGGGGGGGACCCAGTACTTC
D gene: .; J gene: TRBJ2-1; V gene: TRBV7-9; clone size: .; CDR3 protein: CASSLGQGSNEQFF; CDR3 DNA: TGTGCCAGCAGCTTAGGGCAGGGATCCAATGAGCAGTTCTTC
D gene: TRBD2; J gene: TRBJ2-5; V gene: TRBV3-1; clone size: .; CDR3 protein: CASSQPASGRSGETQYF; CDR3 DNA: TGTGCCAGCAGTCAACCTGCTAGCGGGAGAAGCGGTGAGACCCAGTACTTC
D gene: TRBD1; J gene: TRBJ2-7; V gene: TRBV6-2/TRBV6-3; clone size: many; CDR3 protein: CASSYAPWTGDEQYF; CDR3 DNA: TGTGCCAGCAGTTACGCACCGTGGACAGGGGACGAGCAGTACTTC
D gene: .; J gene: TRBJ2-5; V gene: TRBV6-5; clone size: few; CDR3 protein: CASSYGQGSYQETQYF; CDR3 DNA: TGTGCCAGCAGTTACGGGCAGGGATCGTACCAAGAGACCCAGTACTTC
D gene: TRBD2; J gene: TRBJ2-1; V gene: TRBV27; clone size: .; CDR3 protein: CASSGLDIYNEQFF; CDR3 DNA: TGTGCCAGCAGTGGACTAGACATATACAATGAGCAGTTCTTC
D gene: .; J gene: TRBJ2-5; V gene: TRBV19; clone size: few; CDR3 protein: CATNPGVSDQETQYF; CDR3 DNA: TGTGCCACCAACCCAGGTGTGTCAGACCAAGAGACCCAGTACTTC